Shown below are 10 T cell receptor beta chains from a single sample sequenced in a study of blood T cell repertoires in COVID-19. Only in-frame clones appear in the TCRdb table, and some are missing; sequencing was by immunoSEQ multiplex PCR. This sample has approximately 74,000 clones, with approximately 87% found just once. Source material: peripheral blood. All receptors derive from an older woman with acute or convalescent COVID-19.

This sequence joins TRBV7-2 and TRBJ1-6; 9 bases line up with TRBD1. The CDR3 loop spans 15 amino acids. Germline assignment: CDR1 SGHTA and CDR2 FQGNSA. Trimming removed 1 base from V and 11 bases from J; junction bases left unmatched: 6. CDR3 residues: CASSLDGTGSTPLHF. In DNA form, the CDR3 reads TGTGCCAGCAGCTTAGATGGGACAGGGTCTACACCCCTCCACTTT.

The rearrangement uses TRBV6-5 and TRBJ1-4; 7 nucleotides align to TRBD1. This CDR3 comprises 12 residues. Germline CDR1 MNHEY, CDR2 SVGAGI. Losses at the gene ends were 7 bases for V and 8 bases for J; bases not matched to a gene: 4. The CDR3 spells CASNDRDEKLFF. In DNA form, the CDR3 reads TGTGCCAGCAACGACAGGGACGAAAAACTGTTTTTT.

The gene calls are TRBV6-5 and TRBJ1-1; TRBD1 might be the D (6 bases). V was cut by 3 bases and J by 1 base, with 9 bases left in between. The germline gives CDR1 MNHEY, CDR2 SVGAGI. This CDR3 is built from 14 residues. In DNA form, the CDR3 reads TGTGCCAGCAGTTATCAGGGACAGAACACTGAAGCTTTCTTT. It specifies CASSYQGQNTEAFF.

The rearrangement uses TRBV5-1 and TRBJ2-1; 9 positions agree with TRBD1. Germline CDR1 reads SGHRS; CDR2 reads YFSETQ. The ends lost 3 bases at V and 9 bases at J; junction bases unmatched: 4. This CDR3 has 13 residues. The CDR3 DNA reads as TGCGCCAGCAGCTGGACAGGGGTCGGTGAGCAGTTCTTC. It specifies CASSWTGVGEQFF. Full variable domain (rest looked up from reference TRBV5-1 and TRBJ2-1): KAGVTQTPRYLIKTRGQQVTLSCSPISGHRSVSWYQQTPGQGLQFLFEYFSETQRNKGNFPGRFSGRQFSNSRSEMNVSTLELGDSALYLCASSWTGVGEQFFGPGTRLTVL.

This clone was seen just once. The rearrangement links TRBV5-1 to TRBJ1-1, with 7 bases aligning to TRBD1. This CDR3 region has 14 residues. Per germline, CDR1 SGHRS and CDR2 YFSETQ. The V segment lost 1 base and the J segment 4 bases; nucleotides outside the gene matches: 4. In nucleotides, the CDR3 is TGCGCCAGCAGCTTGTTAGGGGGCGGCACTGAAGCTTTCTTT. Residues: CASSLLGGGTEAFF.

The V gene is TRBV19, the J gene TRBJ1-1, with D hard to call. CDR3 length: 13 residues. The V end lost 3 bases, the J end lost 5 bases, and 10 bases lay between the germline ends. In germline, CDR1 is LNHDA, CDR2 SQIVND (reference sequence). CDR3: CASSMTPRTEAFF. The DNA for the CDR3 is TGTGCCAGTAGTATGACCCCGCGGACTGAAGCTTTCTTT.

The chain joins TRBV7-8 to TRBJ1-1, with 10 bases fitting TRBD1. Germline CDR1 is SGHVS and CDR2 is FQNEAQ. This CDR3 contains 14 residues. Trimming cost V 6 bases and J 3 bases; bases outside gene matches: 4. CDR3 region: CASSPGQGYTEAFF. The CDR3 DNA sequence: TGTGCCAGCAGTCCGGGACAGGGGTACACTGAAGCTTTCTTT.

The chain recombines TRBV19 with TRBJ2-2; perhaps TRBD2 as D (5 bases). V was cut by 7 bases and J by 5 bases, with 20 bases left in between. The CDR3 is made up of 16 amino acids. CDR1 is LNHDA, CDR2 SQIVND, per germline (reference sequence). CDR3 DNA sequence: TGTGCCAGTAAGGTCGGGGTTACTCTGGGTACCGGGGAGCTGTTTTTT. Its protein product is CASKVGVTLGTGELFF. The full variable domain, in which reference TRBV19 and TRBJ2-2 provide the parts outside the CDR3, is DGGITQSPKYLFRKEGQNVTLSCEQNLNHDAMYWYRQDPGQGLRLIYYSQIVNDFQKGDIAEGYSVSREKKESFPLTVTSAQKNPTAFYLCASKVGVTLGTGELFFGEGSRLTVL.

V usage is TRBV5-6 and J usage is TRBJ2-3; TRBD1 agrees at 7 bases. The ends lost 0 bases at V and 0 bases at J; junction bases unmatched: 1. Germline lookup yields CDR1 SGHDT and CDR2 YYEEEE. The CDR3 runs to 15 residues. The CDR3 region is CASSLEGASTDTQYF. The DNA for the CDR3 is TGTGCCAGCAGCTTGGAGGGGGCGAGCACAGATACGCAGTATTTT. Together with reference TRBV5-6 and TRBJ2-3, the CDR3 gives the full variable domain: DAGVTQSPTHLIKTRGQQVTLRCSPKSGHDTVSWYQQALGQGPQFIFQYYEEEERQRGNFPDRFSGHQFPNYSSELNVNALLLGDSALYLCASSLEGASTDTQYFGPGTRLTVL.

The chain recombines TRBV28 with TRBJ1-2, with a possible D match to TRBD1 (6 bases). The germline V gene has CDR1 MDHEN and CDR2 SYDVKM. The CDR3 extends over 12 amino acids. The CDR3 reads CESTDRNYGYTF. DNA of the CDR3: TGTGAATCGACGGACAGAAACTATGGCTACACCTTC.